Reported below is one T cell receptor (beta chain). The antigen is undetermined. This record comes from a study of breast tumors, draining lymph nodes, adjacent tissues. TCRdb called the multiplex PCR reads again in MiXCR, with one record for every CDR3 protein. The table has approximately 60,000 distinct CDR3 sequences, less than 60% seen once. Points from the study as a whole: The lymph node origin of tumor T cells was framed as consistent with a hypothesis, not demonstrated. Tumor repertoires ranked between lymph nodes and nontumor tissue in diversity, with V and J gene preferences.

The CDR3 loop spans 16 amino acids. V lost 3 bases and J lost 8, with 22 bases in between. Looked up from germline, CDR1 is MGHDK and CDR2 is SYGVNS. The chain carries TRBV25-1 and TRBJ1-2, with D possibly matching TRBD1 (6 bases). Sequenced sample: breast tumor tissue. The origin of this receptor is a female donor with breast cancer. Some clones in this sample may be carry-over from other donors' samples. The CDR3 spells CASSDPRGTKTRGYTF. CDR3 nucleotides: TGTGCCAGCAGTGACCCCAGGGGCACAAAGACCCGGGGCTACACCTTC.